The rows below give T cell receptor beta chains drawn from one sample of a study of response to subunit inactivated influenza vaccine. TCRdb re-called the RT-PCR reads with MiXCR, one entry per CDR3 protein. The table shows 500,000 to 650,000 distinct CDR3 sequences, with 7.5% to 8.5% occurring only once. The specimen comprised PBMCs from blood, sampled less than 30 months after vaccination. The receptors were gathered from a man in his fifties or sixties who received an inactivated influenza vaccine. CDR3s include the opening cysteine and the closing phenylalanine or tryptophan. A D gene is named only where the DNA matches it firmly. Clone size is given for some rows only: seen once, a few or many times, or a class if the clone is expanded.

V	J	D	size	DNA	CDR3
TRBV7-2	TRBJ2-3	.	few	TGTGCCAGCAGCTTATTTGAGGAGCAGGGAAGAGATACGCAGTATTTT	CASSLFEEQGRDTQYF
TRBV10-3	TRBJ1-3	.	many	TGTGCCATCATGGGCTCTGGAAACACCATATATTTT	CAIMGSGNTIYF
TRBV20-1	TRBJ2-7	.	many	TGCAGTGCTAGAGATACGTACAGGGCGTCTTACGAGCAGTACTTC	CSARDTYRASYEQYF
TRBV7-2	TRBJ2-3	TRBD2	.	TGTGCCAGCAGCTTAGGACTAGCGGGAGGCCCAGGGGTTACGCAGTATTTT	CASSLGLAGGPGVTQYF
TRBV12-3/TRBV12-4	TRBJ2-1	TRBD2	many	TGTGCCAGCAGGAATCTAGCGGGAGCCCGTTACAATGAGCAGTTCTTC	CASRNLAGARYNEQFF
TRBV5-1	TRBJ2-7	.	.	TGCGCCAGCAGGTGGGGATACGGGGCCGTTGCCTACGAGCAGTACTTC	CASRWGYGAVAYEQYF
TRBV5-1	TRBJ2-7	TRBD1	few	TGCGCCAGCAGCTTGATAGAGACAGGGGACGAGCAGTACTTC	CASSLIETGDEQYF
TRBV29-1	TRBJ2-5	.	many	TGCAGCGTTTCACCCGGTGGGGAAGAGACCCAGTACTTC	CSVSPGGEETQYF
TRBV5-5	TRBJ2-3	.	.	TGTGCCAGCAGCCTGGGAGGGGGTTTAGGTTCAGATACGCAGTATTTT	CASSLGGGLGSDTQYF
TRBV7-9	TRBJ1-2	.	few	TGTGCCAGCAGCTTACGCGGCAGGGAGGACTATGGCTACACCTTC	CASSLRGREDYGYTF
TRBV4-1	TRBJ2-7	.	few	TGCGCCAGCAGCCAAGCGACTGCTCCCAGCCCTCCGAGCTCCTACGAGCAGTACTTC	CASSQATAPSPPSSYEQYF
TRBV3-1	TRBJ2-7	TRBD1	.	TGTGCCAGCAGCCAAGATCGGACAGGGTCTTTCTACGAGCAGTACTTC	CASSQDRTGSFYEQYF
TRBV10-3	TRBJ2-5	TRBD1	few	TGTGCCATCAGTGCTATGGACAGGCGCCAAGAGACCCAGTACTTC	CAISAMDRRQETQYF
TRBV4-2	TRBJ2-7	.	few	TGTGCCAGCAGCCAGGACGGACAGTACAGGGAGCAGTACTTC	CASSQDGQYREQYF
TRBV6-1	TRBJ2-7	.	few	TGTGCCAGCAGTGAACGGGATCCTCCCAACGAGCAGTACTTC	CASSERDPPNEQYF
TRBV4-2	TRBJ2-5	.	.	TGTGCCAGCAGCCAAGATCAGGGGGCGGGAGGGGAGACCCAGTACTTC	CASSQDQGAGGETQYF
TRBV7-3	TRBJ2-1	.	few	TGTGCCAGCAGCTTCCGACCGCCGGGGGTCGATGAGCAGTTCTTC	CASSFRPPGVDEQFF
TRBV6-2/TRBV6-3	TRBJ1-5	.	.	TGTGCCAGCACTCCCGCTGGGGCGGTTCGAGGGCCCCAGCATTTT	CASTPAGAVRGPQHF
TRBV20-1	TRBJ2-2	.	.	TGCAGCCCTATTAGGACGGAGAACACTGGGGAGCTGTTTTTT	CSPIRTENTGELFF
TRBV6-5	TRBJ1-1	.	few	TGTGCCAGCAGCTATTGGGACTCGAACACTGAAGCTTTCTTT	CASSYWDSNTEAFF
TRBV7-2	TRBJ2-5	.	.	TGTGCCAGCAGCCCCGGGTCCTCTTGGGGGAAGACCCAGTACTTC	CASSPGSSWGKTQYF
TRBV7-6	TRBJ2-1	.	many	TGTGCCAGCAGCCCTCACTACAGTAAGAGCTCCTACAATGAGCAGTTCTTC	CASSPHYSKSSYNEQFF
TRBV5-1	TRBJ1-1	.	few	TGCGCCAGCAGCTTGTATTTGTCGAACTCGAACACTGAAGCTTTCTTT	CASSLYLSNSNTEAFF
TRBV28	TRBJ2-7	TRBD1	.	TGTGCCAGCAGTCCCGGGACAGGGCAACCTACGAGTTTCGACTTC	CASSPGTGQPTSFDF
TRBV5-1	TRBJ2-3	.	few	TGCGCCAGCACCGGGACAAGCAGCACAGATACGCAGTATTTT	CASTGTSSTDTQYF
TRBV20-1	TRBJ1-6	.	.	TGCAGTGCTAGAGTCGGGGGGCTGGATTCACCCCTCCACTTT	CSARVGGLDSPLHF
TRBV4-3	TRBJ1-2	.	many	TGCGCCAGCAGCCAAGCTGTTCCGGGACATAATAACTATGGCTACACCTTC	CASSQAVPGHNNYGYTF
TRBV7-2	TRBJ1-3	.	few	TGTGCCAGCAGCCCATCCAGTGACAGCTCTGGAAACACCATATATTTT	CASSPSSDSSGNTIYF
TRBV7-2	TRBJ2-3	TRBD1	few	TGTGCCAGCAGCCCAGGGGACAGGGTTGAGGGCACAGATACGCAGTATTTT	CASSPGDRVEGTDTQYF
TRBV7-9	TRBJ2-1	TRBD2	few	TGTGCCAGCAGCTCAGGACTAGGGGTCGGTGAGCAGTTCTTC	CASSSGLGVGEQFF
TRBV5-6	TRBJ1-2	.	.	TGTGCCAGCAGCTTAATCGGGCGCAGGGCCTATGGCTACACCTTC	CASSLIGRRAYGYTF
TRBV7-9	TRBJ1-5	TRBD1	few	TGTGCCAGCAGCTTAGGGACAGGGATATTTCAGCCCCAGCATTTT	CASSLGTGIFQPQHF
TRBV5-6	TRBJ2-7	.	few	TGTGCCAGCAGCAATCCAGGGTTTGGCGAGCAGTACTTC	CASSNPGFGEQYF
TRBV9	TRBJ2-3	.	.	TGTGCCAGCAGCCTCACGCCTAGCAGTACGCAGTATTTT	CASSLTPSSTQYF
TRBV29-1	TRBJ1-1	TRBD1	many	TGCAGCGGCGGGACAGCGAACACTGAAGCTTTCTTT	CSGGTANTEAFF
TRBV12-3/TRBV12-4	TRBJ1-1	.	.	TGTGCCAGCAGACGGACAGAAGAAGCTTTCTTT	CASRRTEEAFF
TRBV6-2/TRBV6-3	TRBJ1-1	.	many	TGTGCCAGCAACTTGGACGTCTCTAAGGGAGACACTGAAGCTTTCTTT	CASNLDVSKGDTEAFF
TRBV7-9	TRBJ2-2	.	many	TGTGCCAGCAGCCTTGGGAACAGGGAGCTGTTTTTT	CASSLGNRELFF
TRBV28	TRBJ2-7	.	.	TGTGCCAGCGGACCGGGACACCTCTACGAGCAGTACTTC	CASGPGHLYEQYF
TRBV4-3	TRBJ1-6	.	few	TGCGCCAGCAGCCAAGATCGCCAGGGAGGTTCACCCCTCCACTTT	CASSQDRQGGSPLHF
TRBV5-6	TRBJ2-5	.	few	TGTGCCAGCAGCTTGAACGGACAGCGGGAGACCCAGTACTTC	CASSLNGQRETQYF
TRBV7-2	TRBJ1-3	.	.	TGTGCCAGCAGCGCCGGGACCCCAAACACCATATATTTT	CASSAGTPNTIYF
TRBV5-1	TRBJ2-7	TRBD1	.	TGCGCCAGCAGCTTGTCGGACAGGGGCTACGAGCAGTACTTC	CASSLSDRGYEQYF